This is a list of T cell receptor beta chains from one sample in a study of vaccination effects on CD4 cells after COVID-19. Clones were sequenced by immunoSEQ multiplex PCR, and TCRdb holds only the in-frame ones, with some missing. The profile shows 30,000 or so clones, around 70% of them singletons. No antigen has been assigned to these receptors. The sequenced sample was CD4+ T cells from PBMCs cultured without peptide, obtained after COVID-19 vaccination. These receptors were taken from a human donor who received a COVID-19 vaccine. Each CDR3 is given with its conserved first and last residue. Each record gives: clone size, D gene, V gene, J gene, CDR3 protein, CDR3 DNA. The D gene is left open where the match is weak. Clone size is not always given. Where it is, it says once, few, many or a class for expanded clones.

NA	NA	TRBV6-6	TRBJ1-1	CASSWGSVQTEAFF	TGTGCCAGCAGTTGGGGAAGTGTCCAAACTGAAGCTTTCTTT
NA	NA	TRBV7-2	TRBJ2-7	CASSFGQSYEQYF	TGTGCCAGCAGCTTCGGGCAGTCCTACGAGCAGTACTTC
once	TRBD2	TRBV11-2	TRBJ2-7	CASSPTTSGGAYEQYF	TGTGCCAGCAGCCCCACCACTAGCGGGGGGGCCTACGAGCAGTACTTC
NA	TRBD1	TRBV10-1	TRBJ2-3	CASYPLSGQGFLDTQYF	TGCGCCAGCTATCCCTTATCAGGACAGGGGTTTTTAGATACGCAGTATTTT
NA	TRBD1	TRBV5-4	TRBJ2-7	CASSNQGAAEQYF	TGTGCCAGCAGCAACCAGGGGGCGGCCGAGCAGTACTTC
NA	NA	TRBV3-1/TRBV3-2	TRBJ1-6	CASSQEGRGGNSPLHF	TGTGCCAGCAGCCAAGAAGGCAGGGGAGGTAATTCACCCCTCCACTTT
few	TRBD1	TRBV29-1	TRBJ1-2	CSAPSTGDYGYTF	TGCAGCGCCCCTTCGACAGGGGACTATGGCTACACCTTC
NA	NA	TRBV12-3/TRBV12-4	TRBJ1-1	CASSLSRNTEAFF	TGTGCCAGTTCCCTTTCAAGGAACACTGAAGCTTTCTTT
NA	TRBD1	TRBV5-5	TRBJ1-2	CASSFFETGRPLYGYTF	TGTGCCAGCAGCTTTTTTGAGACAGGGAGGCCCCTTTATGGCTACACCTTC
NA	NA	TRBV5-1	TRBJ1-1	CASSLGSRDTEAFF	TGCGCCAGCAGCTTGGGCTCTAGGGACACTGAAGCTTTCTTT
NA	NA	TRBV10-3	TRBJ2-1	CAISGLPLAEQFF	TGTGCCATCAGTGGACTCCCGTTAGCTGAGCAGTTCTTC
NA	NA	TRBV5-1	TRBJ1-2	CASSSLGARVEGYTF	TGCGCCAGCAGCTCTTTAGGGGCACGCGTCGAGGGCTACACCTTC
NA	TRBD1	TRBV10-3	TRBJ1-1	CAIRTTGKYTEAFF	TGTGCCATCAGGACGACAGGGAAATACACTGAAGCTTTCTTT
once	NA	TRBV9	TRBJ1-2	CASSVLEGTGYTF	TGTGCCAGCAGCGTATTGGAGGGAACTGGCTACACCTTC
NA	NA	TRBV4-2	TRBJ2-2	CASSQERPNTGELFF	TGTGCCAGCAGCCAAGAGAGACCGAACACCGGGGAGCTGTTTTTT
NA	TRBD1	TRBV29-1	TRBJ2-1	CSVRIGQGSYNEQFF	TGCAGCGTTAGAATTGGACAGGGGAGCTACAATGAGCAGTTCTTC
NA	NA	TRBV12-3/TRBV12-4	TRBJ2-5	CASSGRATQYF	TGTGCCAGCAGTGGTCGTGCGACCCAGTACTTC
NA	NA	TRBV6-6	TRBJ2-7	CASSPDGTAYEQYF	TGTGCCAGCAGTCCAGACGGGACGGCTTACGAGCAGTACTTC
NA	NA	TRBV7-9	TRBJ2-1	CASSLTQGMNEQFF	TGTGCCAGCAGCTTAACTCAGGGGATGAATGAGCAGTTCTTC
NA	NA	TRBV27	TRBJ1-6	CASRRDRLGPLHF	TGTGCCAGCAGAAGGGACCGCTTAGGACCCCTCCACTTT
NA	TRBD1	TRBV2	TRBJ1-1	CASAGTGNTEAFF	TGTGCCAGTGCTGGGACAGGAAACACTGAAGCTTTCTTT
few	TRBD2	TRBV11-3	TRBJ2-7	CASSLERGGGAYEQYF	TGTGCCAGCAGCTTGGAGCGTGGCGGGGGGGCCTACGAGCAGTACTTC
NA	TRBD1	TRBV28	TRBJ1-5	CASSFRYPIRTGEKHQPQHF	TGTGCCAGCAGTTTCCGGTACCCTATTCGGACAGGGGAGAAGCATCAGCCCCAGCATTTT
few	NA	TRBV4-1	TRBJ1-4	CASSQDRSGVNEKLFF	TGCGCCAGCAGCCAAGATCGGTCAGGGGTCAATGAAAAACTGTTTTTT
few	NA	TRBV10-1	TRBJ2-3	CASSESEGKGDTQYF	TGCGCCAGCAGTGAGTCAGAGGGGAAGGGGGATACGCAGTATTTT
NA	NA	TRBV7-9	TRBJ1-2	CAATGTSNYGYTF	TGTGCAGCCACAGGGACTTCTAACTATGGCTACACCTTC
NA	NA	TRBV18	TRBJ2-7	CASSPGRDPSYEQYF	TGTGCCAGCTCACCGGGGCGGGACCCCTCCTACGAGCAGTACTTC
NA	NA	TRBV28	TRBJ2-2	CASSLPTSPGELFF	TGTGCCAGCAGTTTGCCTACATCGCCCGGGGAGCTGTTTTTT
NA	TRBD2	TRBV5-1	TRBJ2-7	CASSEGLAGGRPHEQYF	TGCGCCAGCAGCGAGGGGCTAGCGGGAGGCCGCCCGCACGAGCAGTACTTC
NA	TRBD2	TRBV4-3	TRBJ2-3	CASSLSSGGVPTDTQYF	TGCGCCAGCAGCCTTTCTAGCGGGGGGGTCCCCACAGATACGCAGTATTTT
NA	TRBD1	TRBV6-5	TRBJ1-2	CASRTGTGVGYTF	TGTGCCAGCAGAACCGGGACAGGGGTCGGCTACACCTTC
NA	NA	TRBV5-1	TRBJ2-1	CASSLGPDNEQFF	TGCGCCAGCAGCCTGGGGCCCGACAATGAGCAGTTCTTC
few	NA	TRBV15	TRBJ1-5	CATSRDSEQPQHF	TGTGCCACCAGCAGAGATTCAGAGCAGCCCCAGCATTTT
NA	NA	TRBV7-2	TRBJ2-5	CASSSTLGVGETQYF	TGTGCCAGCAGCTCGACTCTGGGGGTCGGGGAGACCCAGTACTTC
NA	TRBD2	TRBV6-2/TRBV6-3	TRBJ2-1	CASSMRGLAVYNEQFF	TGTGCCAGCAGTATGAGGGGACTAGCGGTCTACAATGAGCAGTTCTTC
NA	NA	TRBV7-9	TRBJ2-3	CASMERPTSTDTQYF	TGTGCCAGCATGGAGCGGCCGACTAGCACAGATACGCAGTATTTT
NA	TRBD1	TRBV6-5	TRBJ1-3	CASSYGQANSGNTIYF	TGTGCCAGCAGTTACGGACAGGCGAACTCTGGAAACACCATATATTTT
NA	TRBD2	TRBV5-3	TRBJ2-1	CARSPGLAGDNNEQFF	TGTGCCAGAAGCCCGGGACTAGCGGGAGACAATAATGAGCAGTTCTTC
NA	NA	TRBV30	TRBJ1-5	CAWSKKGNQPQHF	TGTGCCTGGAGTAAGAAGGGAAATCAGCCCCAGCATTTT
NA	TRBD1	TRBV7-6	TRBJ1-1	CASSPGTAWGTEAFF	TGTGCCAGCAGCCCCGGGACAGCATGGGGGACTGAAGCTTTCTTT
NA	NA	TRBV5-4	TRBJ2-2	CASELGPGAGGELFF	TGTGCCAGCGAATTGGGTCCAGGGGCCGGCGGGGAGCTGTTTTTT
NA	TRBD2	TRBV4-2	TRBJ2-5	CASSQDRGRRGETQYF	TGTGCCAGCAGCCAAGATCGGGGACGGCGGGGGGAGACCCAGTACTTC
NA	TRBD1	TRBV2	TRBJ2-2	CASSVDRANTGELFF	TGTGCCAGCAGTGTTGACAGGGCGAACACCGGGGAGCTGTTTTTT
NA	NA	TRBV5-1	TRBJ2-1	CASSDRGGSYNEQFF	TGCGCCAGCAGCGACAGAGGGGGCTCCTACAATGAGCAGTTCTTC
NA	NA	TRBV19	TRBJ2-6	CASSIDQEQTFSGANVLTF	TGTGCCAGTAGTATAGATCAGGAACAGACTTTCTCTGGGGCCAACGTCCTGACTTTC
NA	NA	TRBV14	TRBJ2-7	CASSHAYEQYF	TGTGCCAGCAGCCACGCTTACGAGCAGTACTTC
NA	NA	TRBV7-2	TRBJ1-2	CASSLVRGSGYTF	TGTGCCAGCAGCTTAGTCAGGGGAAGTGGCTACACCTTC
once	NA	TRBV2	TRBJ2-7	CASSEGQPEQYF	TGTGCCAGCAGTGAAGGGCAGCCCGAGCAGTACTTC
NA	TRBD1	TRBV18	TRBJ1-5	CASSWDRGSLSNQPQHF	TGTGCCAGCTCCTGGGACAGGGGATCTCTTAGCAATCAGCCCCAGCATTTT
NA	TRBD2	TRBV4-1	TRBJ2-1	CASSRRTGLSGNEQFF	TGCGCCAGCAGCCGTAGAACGGGACTATCTGGCAATGAGCAGTTCTTC
NA	NA	TRBV6-5	TRBJ2-1	CASSPMGDYEQFF	TGTGCCAGCAGTCCAATGGGAGACTATGAGCAGTTCTTC
NA	TRBD1	TRBV7-8	TRBJ2-7	CASSFLGQGGSYEQYF	TGTGCCAGCAGCTTTCTAGGACAGGGAGGATCCTACGAGCAGTACTTC
once	NA	TRBV7-2	TRBJ1-1	CASGRDAGGTEAFF	TGTGCCAGCGGTCGGGACGCGGGGGGCACTGAAGCTTTCTTT
NA	TRBD1	TRBV6-5	TRBJ2-7	CASRGQIYEQYF	TGTGCCAGCAGGGGACAGATCTACGAGCAGTACTTC
NA	NA	TRBV3-1/TRBV3-2	TRBJ1-3	CASSRSGNTIYF	TGTGCCAGCAGCAGATCGGGCAACACCATATATTTT
few	TRBD1	TRBV11-3	TRBJ1-2	CASSSYRDRDFDGYTF	TGTGCCAGCAGCTCCTACCGGGACAGGGATTTTGATGGCTACACCTTC
NA	NA	TRBV5-8	TRBJ2-5	CASSFSWAQETQYF	TGTGCCAGCAGCTTTTCCTGGGCACAAGAGACCCAGTACTTC
NA	NA	TRBV2	TRBJ2-2	CASSERRSNTGELFF	TGTGCCAGCAGTGAGCGGAGGTCGAACACCGGGGAGCTGTTTTTT
NA	NA	TRBV7-9	TRBJ1-4	CASSLAMNNEKLFF	TGTGCCAGCAGCTTAGCAATGAATAATGAAAAACTGTTTTTT
NA	NA	TRBV5-6	TRBJ2-6	CASSGEAGSGANVLTF	TGTGCCAGCAGCGGGGAGGCAGGGAGTGGGGCCAACGTCCTGACTTTC